This TCR beta chain was recovered during a study of metastatic and nonmetastatic thyroid tumors. No patient received treatment before thyroid surgery. The CDR3 totals 14 residues. Germline CDR1 LGHNA, CDR2 YNFKEQ. The J segment lost 4 bases and the V segment lost 3 bases, leaving 2 bases of the junction unmatched. TCRdb reanalyzed the PCR reads via MiXCR. The sample holds about 30,000 clones, around 25% seen once. Remarks on this clone: Its antigen is as yet unknown.

General study results and limits: Benign nodules reportedly had significantly lower TCR beta diversity than malignant thyroid tumors in blood and tumor.

This chain uses TRBV4-2 with TRBJ2-3; TRBD2 matches at 9 bases. The receptor's source is a female donor with papillary thyroid cancer or a benign thyroid nodule (not recorded which). Some clones in this sample may be carry-over from other donors' samples. The sequenced sample was blood. The CDR3 nucleotides are TGTGCCAGCAGCCAGCGGGAGGGCCCAGATACGCAGTATTTT. This codes for CASSQREGPDTQYF.